This T cell receptor (beta chain) was sequenced during a study of shared clonotypes between healthy human individuals. Assay used: immunoSEQ multiplex PCR; TCRdb lists only in-frame clones, some missing. The profile covers roughly 1.5 million clones, with around 98% appearing a single time and around 0.47% taken by the ten largest. The source material was naive CD4+ T cells sorted from blood. Regarding subset: CD45RA+ positively selected. The origin of this receptor is a man in his thirties or forties in good health.

CDR3 in amino acids: CASSSDFANYGYTF. The CDR3 DNA reads as TGTGCCAGCAGCTCGGACTTTGCTAACTATGGCTACACCTTC. The chain links TRBV7-2 to TRBJ1-2; D is undetermined. Germline CDR1 is SGHTA and CDR2 is FQGNSA. The V end was cut by 4 bases, the J end by 0 bases, with 9 bases between. This CDR3 has 14 residues.